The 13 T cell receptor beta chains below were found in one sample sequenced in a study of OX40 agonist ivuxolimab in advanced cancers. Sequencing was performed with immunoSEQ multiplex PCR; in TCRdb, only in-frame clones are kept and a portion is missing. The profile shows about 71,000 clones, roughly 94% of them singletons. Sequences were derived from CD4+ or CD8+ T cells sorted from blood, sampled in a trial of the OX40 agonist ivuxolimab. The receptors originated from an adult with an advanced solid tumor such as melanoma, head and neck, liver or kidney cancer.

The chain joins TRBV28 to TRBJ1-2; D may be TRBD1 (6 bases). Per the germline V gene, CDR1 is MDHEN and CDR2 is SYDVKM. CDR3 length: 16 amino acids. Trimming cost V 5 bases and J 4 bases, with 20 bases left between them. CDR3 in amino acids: CASSPLVGGVGYGYTF. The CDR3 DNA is TGTGCCAGCAGTCCCCTGGTGGGGGGCGTGGGCTATGGCTACACCTTC.

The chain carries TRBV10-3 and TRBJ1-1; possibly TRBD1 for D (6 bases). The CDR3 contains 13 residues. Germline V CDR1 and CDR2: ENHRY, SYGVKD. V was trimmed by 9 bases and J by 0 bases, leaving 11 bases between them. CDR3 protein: CAIRTALNTEAFF. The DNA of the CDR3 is TGTGCCATAAGGACAGCTCTGAACACTGAAGCTTTCTTT.

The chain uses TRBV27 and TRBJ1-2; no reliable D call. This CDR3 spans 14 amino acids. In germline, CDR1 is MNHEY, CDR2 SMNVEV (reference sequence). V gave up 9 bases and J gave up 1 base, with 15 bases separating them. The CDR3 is CASSSGGVNYGYTF. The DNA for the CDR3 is TGTGCCAGTTCAAGCGGCGGGGTTAACTATGGCTACACCTTC.

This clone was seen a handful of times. The CDR3 reads CASSVYSGGTEAFF. The CDR3 DNA follows: TGTGCCAGCAGCGTCTACAGCGGTGGCACTGAAGCTTTCTTT. The gene calls are TRBV9 and TRBJ1-1; D not resolved. Per the germline V gene, CDR1 is SGDLS and CDR2 is YYNGEE. V was cut by 2 bases and J by 4 bases, with 12 bases left in between. The CDR3 is 14 residues long.

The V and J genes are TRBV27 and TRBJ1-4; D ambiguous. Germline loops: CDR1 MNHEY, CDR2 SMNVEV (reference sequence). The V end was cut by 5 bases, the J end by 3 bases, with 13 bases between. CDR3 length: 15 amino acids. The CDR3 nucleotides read TGTGCCAGCAGTCCGGCGGTTTTGGCTAATGAAAAACTGTTTTTT. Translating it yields CASSPAVLANEKLFF.

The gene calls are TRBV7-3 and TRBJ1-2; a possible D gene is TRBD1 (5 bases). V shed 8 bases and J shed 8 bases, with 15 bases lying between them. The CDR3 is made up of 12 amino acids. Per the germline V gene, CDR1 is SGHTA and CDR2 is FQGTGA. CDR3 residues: CASGGERVGYTF. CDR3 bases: TGTGCCAGCGGAGGGGAGAGAGTAGGCTACACCTTC.

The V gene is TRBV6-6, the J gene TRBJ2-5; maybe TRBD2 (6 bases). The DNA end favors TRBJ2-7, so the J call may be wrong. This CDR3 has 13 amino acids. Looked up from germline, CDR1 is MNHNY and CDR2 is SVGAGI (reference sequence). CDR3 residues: CASRGGAAYEQYF. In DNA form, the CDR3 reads TGTGCCAGCAGGGGAGGAGCCGCCTACGAGCAGTACTTC.

CDR3 residues: CASSQRLAGAASGEQYF. In nucleotides, the CDR3 is TGCGCCAGCAGCCAAAGGCTAGCGGGGGCTGCCTCCGGCGAGCAGTACTTC. This sequence joins TRBV4-1 and TRBJ2-7; 10 positions agree with TRBD2. Trimming at V came to 2 bases and at J to 6 bases, leaving 13 bases not matched to a gene. The CDR3 has 17 amino acids. Germline assignment: CDR1 MGHRA and CDR2 YSYEKL.

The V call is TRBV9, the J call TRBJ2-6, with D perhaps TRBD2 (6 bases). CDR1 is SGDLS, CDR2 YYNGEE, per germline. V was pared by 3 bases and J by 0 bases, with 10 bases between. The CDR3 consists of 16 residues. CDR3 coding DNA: TGTGCCAGCAGCGGCGGGACGTACTCTGGGGCCAACGTCCTGACTTTC. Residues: CASSGGTYSGANVLTF.

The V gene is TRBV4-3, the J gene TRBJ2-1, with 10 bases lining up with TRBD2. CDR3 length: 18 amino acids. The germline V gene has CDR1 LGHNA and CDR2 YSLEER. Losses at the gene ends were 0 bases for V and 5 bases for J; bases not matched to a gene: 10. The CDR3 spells CASSQDRVAGGPNNEQFF. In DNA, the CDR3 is TGCGCCAGCAGCCAAGATAGGGTAGCGGGGGGCCCCAACAATGAGCAGTTCTTC.

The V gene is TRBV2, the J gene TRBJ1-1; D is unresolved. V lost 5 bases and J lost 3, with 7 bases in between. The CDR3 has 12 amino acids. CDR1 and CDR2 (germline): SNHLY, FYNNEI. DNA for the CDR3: TGTGCCAGCAGTCTCGGGGACACTGAAGCTTTCTTT. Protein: CASSLGDTEAFF.

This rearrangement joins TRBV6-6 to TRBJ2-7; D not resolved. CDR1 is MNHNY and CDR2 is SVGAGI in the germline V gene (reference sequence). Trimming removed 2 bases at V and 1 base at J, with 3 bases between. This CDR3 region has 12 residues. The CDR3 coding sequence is TGTGCCAGCAGTTACGAATCCTACGAGCAGTACTTC. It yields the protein CASSYESYEQYF.

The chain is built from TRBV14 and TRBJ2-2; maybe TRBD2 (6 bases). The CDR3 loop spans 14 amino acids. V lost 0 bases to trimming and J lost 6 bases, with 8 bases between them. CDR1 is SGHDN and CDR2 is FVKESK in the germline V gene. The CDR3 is CASSQEPGAGELFF. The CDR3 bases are TGTGCCAGCAGCCAAGAGCCGGGGGCCGGGGAGCTGTTTTTT.